One and the same sample provided the 6 T cell receptor beta chains below, sequenced in a study of CD8 T cells in ankylosing spondylitis. A single record per CDR3 protein comes from TCRdb applying MiXCR to the 5' RACE reads. The sample has nearly 350,000 distinct CDR3 sequences, roughly 14% seen once; the top ten hold about 1.1%. Sequencing was carried out using blood, either unsorted or a sorted T cell fraction (not recorded which). All receptors come from a male donor with ankylosing spondylitis or in good health (not recorded which).

This clonotype appeared a few times. The V gene is TRBV5-1, the J gene TRBJ1-2; unclear D gene. CDR1 and CDR2 from the germline V gene are SGHRS and YFSETQ. The CDR3 is 18 residues long. V was trimmed by 1 base and J by 7 bases, leaving 26 bases between them. CDR3 in DNA: TGCGCCAGCAGCTTGACGCGGGCCCAGGATCGGGGTCGTGGTGGCTACACCTTC. Translation: CASSLTRAQDRGRGGYTF.

Here the CDR3 reads CAWSVSGTLEGYTF. The CDR3 nucleotides are TGTGCCTGGAGTGTATCCGGGACGTTGGAGGGCTACACCTTC. V is TRBV30 and J is TRBJ1-2; D possibly corresponds to TRBD1 (5 bases). V dropped 0 bases and J dropped 8 bases, with 16 bases sitting between them. This CDR3 comprises 14 residues. The germline V gene has CDR1 GTSNPN and CDR2 SVGIG (reference sequence).

This clonotype was counted at least ten times. The chain links TRBV29-1 to TRBJ1-4; TRBD1 is a possible D gene (5 bases). The length of the CDR3 is 14 residues. Germline lookup yields CDR1 SQVTM and CDR2 ANQGSEA. Trimming took off 1 base at V and 5 bases at J, with 11 bases between the two ends. In DNA form, the CDR3 reads TGCAGCGTTGAAGGGACATCCCCAAATGAAAAACTGTTTTTT. This sequence encodes CSVEGTSPNEKLFF. The full variable domain, with the rest looked up from reference TRBV29-1 and TRBJ1-4, is SAVISQKPSRDICQRGTSLTIQCQVDSQVTMMFWYRQQPGQSLTLIATANQGSEATYESGFVIDKFPISRPNLTFSTLTVSNMSPEDSSIYLCSVEGTSPNEKLFFGSGTQLSVL.

This clonotype was counted between two and nine times. The V and J genes are TRBV10-2 and TRBJ2-3; D possibly corresponds to TRBD1 (6 bases). CDR1 is WSHSY and CDR2 is SAAADI in the germline V gene. The CDR3 length is 12 residues. Trimming cost V 6 bases and J 5 bases, with 9 bases left between them. The CDR3 here is CASRQGQDTQYF. The DNA for the CDR3 is TGCGCCAGCAGACAGGGCCAAGATACGCAGTATTTT.

The J gene is TRBJ1-1, the V gene TRBV7-9; D gene unclear. Germline V lookup: CDR1 SEHNR, CDR2 FQNEAQ (reference sequence). The CDR3 is 14 residues long. V shed 5 bases and J shed 5 bases, with 15 bases lying between them. The CDR3 DNA reads as TGTGCCAGCAGCCCCTCGGCTGGGTTAACTGAAGCTTTCTTT. As protein: CASSPSAGLTEAFF.

This clonotype was seen repeatedly, ten times or more. The genes are TRBV10-2 and TRBJ1-5; D is undetermined. This CDR3 comprises 14 residues. The germline V gene encodes CDR1 WSHSY and CDR2 SAAADI. V lost 4 bases to trimming and J lost 4 bases, with 11 bases between them. The CDR3 loop reads CASSVTPSNQPQHF. The CDR3 bases are TGCGCCAGCAGTGTGACACCGTCAAATCAGCCCCAGCATTTT.